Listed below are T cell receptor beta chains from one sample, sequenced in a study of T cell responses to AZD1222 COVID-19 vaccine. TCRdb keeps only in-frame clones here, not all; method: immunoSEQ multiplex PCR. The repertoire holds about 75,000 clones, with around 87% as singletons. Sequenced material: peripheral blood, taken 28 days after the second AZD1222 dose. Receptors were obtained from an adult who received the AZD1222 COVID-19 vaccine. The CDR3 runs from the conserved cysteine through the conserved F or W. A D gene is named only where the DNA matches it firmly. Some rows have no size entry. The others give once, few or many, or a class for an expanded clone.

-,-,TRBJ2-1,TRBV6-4,TGTGCCAGCAGACACAGATACTACAATGAGCAGTTCTTC,CASRHRYYNEQFF
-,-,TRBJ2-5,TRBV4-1,TGCGCCAGCAGCCAGCGGGGTCAAGAGACCCAGTACTTC,CASSQRGQETQYF
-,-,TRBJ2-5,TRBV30,TGTGCCTGGAGTGCCCTGCGACGGGCGGAGACCCAGTACTTC,CAWSALRRAETQYF
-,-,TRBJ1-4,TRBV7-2,TGTGCCAGCAGCCCCCTAAATAGTAATGAAAAACTGTTTTTT,CASSPLNSNEKLFF
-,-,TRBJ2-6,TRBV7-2,TGTGCCAGCAGCTTAGCGGTTAGCGTAAGCTCTGGGGCCAACGTCCTGACTTTC,CASSLAVSVSSGANVLTF
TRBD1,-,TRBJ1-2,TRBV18,TGTGCCAGCTCACCATCAGGGGGTACCAACTATGGCTACACCTTC,CASSPSGGTNYGYTF
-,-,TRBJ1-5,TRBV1,TGCACCAGCCCTGGGGATCGAGGTTATAGCAATCAGCCCCAGCATTTT,CTSPGDRGYSNQPQHF
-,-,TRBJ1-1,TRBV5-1,TGCGCCAGCAGCTTGGCCAAGAACACTGAAGCTTTCTTT,CASSLAKNTEAFF
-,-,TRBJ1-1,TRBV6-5,TGTGCCAGCAGACTTCTGACGGAGGGTGAAGCTTTCTTT,CASRLLTEGEAFF
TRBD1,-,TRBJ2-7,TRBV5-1,TGCGCCAGCAGCTTCAACAGGGGGCTCCACCACGAGCAGTACTTC,CASSFNRGLHHEQYF
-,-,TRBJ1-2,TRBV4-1,TGCGCCAGCCGCCAGCAGGAGGCAGACGCTTATGGCTACACCTTC,CASRQQEADAYGYTF
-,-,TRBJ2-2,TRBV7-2,TGTGCCAGCAGTTACGACCAGAACACCGGGGAGCTGTTTTTT,CASSYDQNTGELFF
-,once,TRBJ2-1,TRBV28,TGTGCCAGCAGCCCCCCCTTACGGGGGAATGAGCAGTTCTTC,CASSPPLRGNEQFF
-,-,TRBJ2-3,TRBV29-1,TGCAGCGCCCGGGGCGGAAACACAGATACGCAGTATTTT,CSARGGNTDTQYF
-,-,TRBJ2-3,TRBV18,TGTGCCAGCTCACCAGTCGGGGCGGATACGCAGTATTTT,CASSPVGADTQYF
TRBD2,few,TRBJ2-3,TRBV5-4,TGTGCCAGCAGCGAGGGCGGGGGGAGAGCGACAGATACGCAGTATTTT,CASSEGGGRATDTQYF
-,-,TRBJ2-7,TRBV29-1,TGCAGCGTCGACACCTCCTACGAGCAGTACTTC,CSVDTSYEQYF
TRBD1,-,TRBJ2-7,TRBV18,TGTGCCAGCTCCCTCTACCCTAGTTTGGGACAGGGAGCCTACGAGCAGTACTTC,CASSLYPSLGQGAYEQYF
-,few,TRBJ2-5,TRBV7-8,TGTGCCAGCATTTCCGTGACAGGCCAAGAGACCCAGTACTTC,CASISVTGQETQYF
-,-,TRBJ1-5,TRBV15,TGTGCCACCAGCAGAGACCCCTATAGCAATCAGCCCCAGCATTTT,CATSRDPYSNQPQHF
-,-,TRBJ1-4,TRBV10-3,TGTGCCATCCGCCCAGGGGCAACTAATGAAAAACTGTTTTTT,CAIRPGATNEKLFF
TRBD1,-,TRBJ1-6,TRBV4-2,TGTGCCAGCAGCACCTCAGGGGGTAGAAATTCACCCCTCCACTTT,CASSTSGGRNSPLHF
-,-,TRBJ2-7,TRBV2,TGTGCCAGCAGTCGGCGGATACCTGGGGTTTTTGGGCACGAGCAGTACTTC,CASSRRIPGVFGHEQYF
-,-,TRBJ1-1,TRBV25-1,TGTGCCAGCAGTCCCGGGTGGTGGAACACTGAAGCTTTCTTT,CASSPGWWNTEAFF
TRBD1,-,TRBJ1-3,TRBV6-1,TGTGCCAGCAGTGAAGACGGGACAGGGATGAACACCATATATTTT,CASSEDGTGMNTIYF
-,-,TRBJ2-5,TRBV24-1,TGTGCCACCAGTGATTTAGAGACCCAGTACTTC,CATSDLETQYF
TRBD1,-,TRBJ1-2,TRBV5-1,TGCGCCAGCAGCTTAGACAGGGCATATGGCTACACCTTC,CASSLDRAYGYTF
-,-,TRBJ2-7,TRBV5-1,TGCGCCAGCAGCCCGGACGGGGTCAACGAGCAGTACTTC,CASSPDGVNEQYF
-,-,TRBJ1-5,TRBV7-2,TGTGCCAGCAGCTTAAATAGCAATCAGCCCCAGCATTTT,CASSLNSNQPQHF
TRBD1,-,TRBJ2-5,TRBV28,TGTGCCAGCAGTTTGAACAGACAGGGCCGGACCCTTCAAGAGACCCAGTACTTC,CASSLNRQGRTLQETQYF
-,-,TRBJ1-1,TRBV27,TGTGCCAGCAGTTTCGGTCTGCGGGCTTTCTTT,CASSFGLRAFF
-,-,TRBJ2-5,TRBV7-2,TGTGCCAGCAGCCCCCAGACAGGCCCCTGGGAGACCCAGTACTTC,CASSPQTGPWETQYF
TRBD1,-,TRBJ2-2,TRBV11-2,TGTGCCAGCAGCTTAGGGGGGACAGCGAACACCGGGGAGCTGTTTTTT,CASSLGGTANTGELFF
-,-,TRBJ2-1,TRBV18,TGTGCCAGCTCGGAACAAACAGGGAATAAGAAGTTCTTC,CASSEQTGNKKFF
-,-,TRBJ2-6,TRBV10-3,TGTGCCATCAGTGAGTCTGGTGGGGCCAACGTCCTGACTTTC,CAISESGGANVLTF
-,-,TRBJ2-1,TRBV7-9,TGTGCCAGCAGCTTAGGGGTAAATAATGAGCAGTTCTTC,CASSLGVNNEQFF
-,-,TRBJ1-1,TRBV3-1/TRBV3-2,TGTGCCAGCAGCCACGGAAGAACAGGGAACACTGAAGCTTTCTTT,CASSHGRTGNTEAFF
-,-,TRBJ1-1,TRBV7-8,TGTGCCAGCAGCAGGGGACCGGAGAACACTGAAGCTTTCTTT,CASSRGPENTEAFF
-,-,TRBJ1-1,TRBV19,TGTGCCAGTAGACCGACAGTAAGCTATGAAGCTTTCTTT,CASRPTVSYEAFF
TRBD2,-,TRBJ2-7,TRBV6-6,TGTGCCAGCAGCTCCGGACTAGCCTCCTACGAGCAGTACTTC,CASSSGLASYEQYF
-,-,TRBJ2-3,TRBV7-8,TGTGCCAGCAGCTTTTGGGGGGGGGCCTCGGATACGCAGTATTTT,CASSFWGGASDTQYF
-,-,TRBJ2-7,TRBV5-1,TGCGCCAGCAGAGGATTTAGACAGGAAGGCTCTGCCTACGAGCAGTACTTC,CASRGFRQEGSAYEQYF
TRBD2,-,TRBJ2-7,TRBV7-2,TGTGCCAGCAGGAAAGCGGGGGGTAGCTCCTACGAGCAGTACTTC,CASRKAGGSSYEQYF
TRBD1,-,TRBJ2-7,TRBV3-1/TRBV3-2,TGTGCCAGCAGCCAATGGACAGGCTCCTACGAGCAGTACTTC,CASSQWTGSYEQYF
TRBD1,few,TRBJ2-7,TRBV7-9,TGTGCCAGCAGCTTTTCAGGGGGCGCCCTCTCCTACGAGCAGTACTTC,CASSFSGGALSYEQYF
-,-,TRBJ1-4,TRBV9,TGTGCCAGCAGCGTAGATGTTGGTATCGAGAATGAAAAACTGTTTTTT,CASSVDVGIENEKLFF
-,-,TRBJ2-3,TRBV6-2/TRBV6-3,TGTGCCAGCAGTTCCCGAGGGGTGGCGTATTTT,CASSSRGVAYF
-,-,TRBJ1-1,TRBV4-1,TGCGCCAGCAGCCCCTTTACAGTAATGAACACTGAAGCTTTCTTT,CASSPFTVMNTEAFF